The entry below gives a single T cell receptor beta chain sequence along with its context. Its binding antigen is unknown. Base qualities were left out, and no much larger clone turns up one base away. The cysteine opens and the phenylalanine closes a CDR3 of 14 amino acids. CDR3 DNA is the only sequence kept; it has 42 bases, read in frame from the first base. V is cut back by 4 bases and J by 2 bases, with 3 bases in the junction unmatched. Via the germline V gene, CDR1 is MGHRA and CDR2 YSYEKL. Participants in the prospective study were enrolled through a virtual design, were aged about 18 to 89 years, and lived in 24 United States geographic areas. In the prospective study, cohorts were assigned on the basis of participant-reported clinical history obtained from a screening survey and a study questionnaire. Recovered participants in ImmuneRACE Cohort 3 were defined by two consecutive negative NP/OP PCR tests, clearance by a healthcare professional, or resolution of symptoms. Mobile phlebotomists in the prospective study collected whole blood, serum and a nasopharyngeal or oropharyngeal swab from every participant. Over a roughly 2-month period, participants in the prospective study had the option of providing additional blood draws and questionnaires. Blood samples from the prospective study were shipped frozen or at room temperature prior to DNA extraction.

TCRbeta CDR3 regions were amplified from genomic DNA by means of the immunoSEQ Assay, a bias-controlled multiplex PCR. Per the authors' processing: Within the assay, amplification of reference gene primers was used to estimate how many nucleated cells each sample contained. Sequence reads were collapsed and filtered to measure the absolute abundance of every unique TCRbeta CDR3 rearrangement. For each sample, productive Simpson clonality was calculated as the square root of Simpson's diversity index over productive rearrangements. The immuneACCESS repertoire file appears here via TCRdb, limited to in-frame rearrangements. These files lack a portion of the clones; in checked studies, under half of the deficit traces to unresolved V genes, and the cause of the others is not known. The V and J calls and clone size were taken over from that table, and D and trimming were inferred from the DNA. The sample table lists a few hundred thousand clones, 75% to 90% of them with a count of one. Around 2.2% of the sample is held by the ten biggest clonotypes.

The source of the sample is a study of blood T cell repertoires in COVID-19 (dated by TCRdb to the early 2020s). In terms of the full investigation: Samples covering the acute and convalescent phases of COVID-19 were provided by collaborators in the United States, Italy and Spain. The prospective study material was composed of cDNA or gDNA derived from T cells, B-cell-depleted T cells, or PBMCs. The dataset comprised deeply sampled blood TCRbeta repertoires from subjects exposed to, actively infected with, or recovered from COVID-19. A freely available public database, intended as a resource for researchers studying the immune response to SARS-CoV-2, is where the repertoires were released. Samples were obtained from the ongoing ImmuneRACE study (first 160 participants) and from 1,200 or so subjects provided by 6 global collaborators. Nearly every sample came with metadata listing a de-identified subject ID, COVID-19 status, age in years and sex. Where available, HLA class I and class II types were taken from metadata supplied by the sample provider and were not determined by assay-based typing.

Paper-wide results and their limitations: How much clinical and demographic metadata was included differed by source and by participant, and the metadata was provided uncurated.

The V and J genes are TRBV4-1 and TRBJ2-3, with 7 junctional bases fitting TRBD1. The source material was PBMCs or T cells enriched from blood (not recorded which). This receptor was identified in a man aged 25 to 40 who had recovered from COVID-19. Here the CDR3 is given as CASSLDRVTDTQYF. The nucleotide sequence reads TGCGCCAGCAGCCTCGACAGGGTCACAGATACGCAGTATTTT.